Given below is one T cell receptor (beta chain) in context. Its antigen is unidentified. The sample originates from a study of cytotoxic CD8 clonotypes in ibrutinib-treated CLL. Study background: Mean yields were 255,043 productive templates and over 85,000 productive rearrangements per sample. General study results and limits: Elevated clonality accompanied ibrutinib response, with a return toward baseline values at progression. Measured clonality at baseline was greater than in age-matched healthy donors and tracked with circulating CD8+ T-cell counts. Shared public clonotypes were rare, and on treatment they either got smaller or stayed the same.

The CDR3 runs 13 residues. Trimming took off 8 bases at V and 3 bases at J, with 12 bases between the two ends. Looked up from germline, CDR1 is MDHEN and CDR2 is SYDVKM. Only in-frame clones appear in the TCRdb table, and some are missing; sequencing was by immunoSEQ multiplex PCR. The top ten clones hold under 15% of a sample with 150,000 to 250,000 clones, over 55% of them seen once. This receptor was obtained from a human donor with chronic lymphocytic leukemia. The source material was PBMCs, sampled after 24 months of ibrutinib treatment. This chain connects TRBV28 to TRBJ2-3, with D tentatively TRBD1 (5 bases). Here the CDR3 reads CASDFAGTDTQYF. In nucleotides, the CDR3 is TGTGCCAGCGATTTTGCAGGGACAGATACGCAGTATTTT.